This T cell receptor beta chain was identified during a study of T cells in Graves' hyperthyroidism and ophthalmopathy. Study-level findings and limits: Model predictions of ophthalmopathy came a median around 7.1 months before onset. Ophthalmopathy could be told apart from stable hyperthyroidism with a 13 V-J model.

In making diagnoses, clinical symptoms, serum thyroxine and TRAb, thyroid ultrasound and orbital computed tomography were all used. A remark on this clonotype: The antigen is not known.

V was pared by 5 bases and J by 8 bases, with 7 bases of the junction left unmatched. The CDR3 length is 14 residues. Germline CDR1 reads SNHLY; CDR2 reads FYNNEI. The TCR beta CDR3 regions underwent amplification using RNA transcripts as the source. First-round RT-PCR targeting the TCR CDR3 was performed with the HTBI primer set. A single record per CDR3 protein comes from TCRdb applying MiXCR to the multiplex PCR reads. The data show 250,000 to 300,000 distinct CDR3 sequences, more than 12% seen once. The sample taken for sequencing was blood. This chain links TRBV2 with TRBJ1-1, with 11 bases identical to TRBD1. The clonotype originates from a woman between 40 and 50 years old with Graves' hyperthyroidism that later progressed to Graves' ophthalmopathy. The DNA of the CDR3 is TGTGCCAGCAGTTTAGGACAGGGGGCTACGGAAGCTTTCTTT. The encoded protein is CASSLGQGATEAFF.